One and the same sample provided the 3 T cell receptor beta chains below, sequenced in a study of CD8+ T cells in alopecia areata. RNA extraction was followed by reverse transcription into cDNA, which acted as the sequencing template. Sequenced by immunoSEQ multiplex PCR; TCRdb stores in-frame clones only, minus some. The table records around 170,000 clones, approximately 50% of them present only once. Treatment given: oral pan-JAK inhibitor, 5-10 mg twice daily. The sequences come from CD8+ T cells sorted from blood, collected around week 52, from a patient treated with tofacitinib. These receptor sequences come from a human donor with alopecia areata.

This clone is a singleton in its sample. This rearrangement joins TRBV9 to TRBJ2-4, with D unresolved. V dropped 0 bases and J dropped 1 base, with 8 bases sitting between them. This CDR3 has 15 amino acids. In germline, CDR1 is SGDLS, CDR2 YYNGEE. CDR3 sequence: CASSVADSAKNIQYF. In DNA form, the CDR3 reads TGTGCCAGCAGCGTAGCTGATTCGGCCAAAAACATTCAGTACTTC.

The sample holds a few counts of this clone. The chain employs TRBV5-6 and TRBJ1-1; D may be TRBD1 (6 bases). The CDR3 loop spans 13 amino acids. Trimming left V 4 bases short and J 8 bases short, with 15 bases between. Germline assignment: CDR1 SGHDT and CDR2 YYEEEE. The CDR3 spells CASSLPGQPEAFF. CDR3 nucleotide sequence: TGTGCCAGCAGCCTGCCCGGACAGCCAGAAGCTTTCTTT.

CDR3 DNA: TGCAGCGTTGCCGGGGGGGGCACAGATACGCAGTATTTT. Residues: CSVAGGGTDTQYF. The V gene is TRBV29-1, the J gene TRBJ2-3; 8 nucleotides align to TRBD2. Germline V CDR1 and CDR2: SQVTM, ANQGSEA. The junction had 1 base not matched to a gene; V was cut back by 4 bases and J by 1 base. The CDR3 sequence is 13 residues long.